The 9 T cell receptor beta chains reported below all come from one sample, sequenced in a study of molecular identifiers for immune sequencing clone quantification. TCRdb reprocessed the PCR reads via MiXCR and lists one record per CDR3 protein. The sample holds nearly 650,000 distinct CDR3 sequences; 25% are singletons and the top ten take roughly 0.83%. Sequenced sample: naive CD8+ T cells from blood, with Jurkat cell RNA spiked in. Subset described: FACS-sorted CD8+CD4-CCR7+CD45RA+ naive T cells. These receptors all stem from a human donor in good health. Some libraries in this study had Jurkat cell RNA spiked in.

Concerning this clonotype: This may be a read error: a much more frequent sequence differs by one nucleotide. The CDR3: CASRCTSGSPEQYF. In DNA form, the CDR3 reads TGTGCCAGCAGATGTACTAGCGGGAGTCCCGAGCAGTACTTC. The chain is built from TRBV2 and TRBJ2-7, with 11 bases matching TRBD2. J lost 6 bases, V lost 6 bases, and 7 bases had no gene match. This CDR3 region has 14 residues. Germline assignment: CDR1 SNHLY and CDR2 FYNNEI.

This clonotype came up once. V and J are TRBV4-1 and TRBJ1-6; the D gene is possibly TRBD1 (5 bases). This CDR3 has 20 residues. The V gene lost 4 bases and the J gene lost 1 base, with 23 bases spanning the gap. CDR1 is MGHRA, CDR2 YSYEKL, per germline. The CDR3, as DNA: TGCGCCAGCAGCCGACGATATGGGGGGGTCTCTATGTCCTATAATTCACCCCTCCACTTT. It codes for CASSRRYGGVSMSYNSPLHF.

This chain links TRBV9 with TRBJ2-5; either TRBD1 or TRBD2 may fit D (5 bases each). V was clipped by 0 bases and J by 4 bases, with 10 bases between them. The germline CDR1 and CDR2 sequences are SGDLS and YYNGEE. The CDR3 runs 14 residues. CDR3 sequence: CASSVAQGRETQYF. The CDR3 bases are TGTGCCAGCAGCGTAGCTCAGGGACGAGAGACCCAGTACTTC.

This clonotype was detected ten times or more. V and J are TRBV4-3 and TRBJ2-7; 7 bases align to TRBD1. J gave up 0 bases and V 4 bases, and 3 bases lay outside the gene matches. CDR1 and CDR2 (germline): LGHNA, YSLEER. The CDR3 runs to 14 residues. The CDR3 DNA reads as TGCGCCAGCAGCCCGGGGACAGTCTCCTACGAGCAGTACTTC. Translated, it gives CASSPGTVSYEQYF.

This clonotype has just a few counts. The chain links TRBV19 to TRBJ1-1; 11 nucleotides agree with TRBD1. The CDR3 is made up of 19 amino acids. J was trimmed by 4 bases and V by 6 bases; bases with no gene match: 19. Germline CDR1 is LNHDA and CDR2 is SQIVND (reference sequence). The CDR3 sequence: CASSRSGGTGGPSGTEAFF. In DNA, the CDR3 is TGTGCCAGTAGCCGATCGGGGGGGACAGGGGGACCCTCGGGCACTGAAGCTTTCTTT.

This chain joins TRBV19 and TRBJ2-1, with TRBD1 matching 7 bases. The CDR3 loop spans 11 amino acids. J was trimmed by 11 bases and V by 7 bases; bases with no gene match: 5. CDR1 LNHDA and CDR2 SQIVND come from the germline V gene (reference sequence). The CDR3 region is CASTSGGKQFF. CDR3 nucleotide sequence: TGTGCCAGTACCTCAGGGGGAAAGCAGTTCTTC.

This clonotype has at least ten counts. The genes are TRBV6-5 and TRBJ2-7, with a possible D match to TRBD2 (6 bases). The CDR3 is 14 amino acids. In germline, CDR1 is MNHEY, CDR2 SVGAGI. Trimming took 0 bases from V and 3 from J, leaving 9 bases between them. The CDR3 DNA sequence: TGTGCCAGCAGTTACTCGCGGGGAGGCTACGAGCAGTACTTC. Residues: CASSYSRGGYEQYF.

Regarding this clonotype: Here the CDR3 omits its conserved ending phenylalanine or tryptophan, so a read error is the likely source. The chain uses TRBV24-1 and TRBJ1-5; no clear D gene. This CDR3 spans 16 amino acids. Per germline, CDR1 KGHDR and CDR2 SFDVKD. The CDR3 nucleotides are TGTGCCACCAGTTCGTCAGGACCGTATAGCAATCAGCGCCAGCATGTT. Its protein is CATSSSGPYSNQRQHV.

This clonotype appeared many times. This chain uses TRBV7-9 with TRBJ2-7; no clear D gene. Trimming took 5 bases from V and 3 from J, leaving 11 bases between them. Germline CDR1 is SEHNR and CDR2 is FQNEAQ (reference sequence). The CDR3 consists of 13 residues. As DNA, the CDR3 is TGTGCCAGCAGCGGGCAGGACGGCTACGAGCAGTACTTC. Amino acid sequence: CASSGQDGYEQYF.